These 19 T cell receptor beta chains originate from one sample sequenced in a study of OX40 agonist ivuxolimab in advanced cancers. The library was prepared using the immunoSEQ multiplex PCR assay. This immuneACCESS table, as held by TCRdb, lists in-frame sequences with V and J called but not all clones. Of the missing ones, under half trace to an unresolved V gene in checked studies; the others have no known cause. This sample comprises fewer than 40,000 clones, 60% to 85% of them detected only once. Almost 10% of the sample rests with the top ten. The sequencing used CD4+ or CD8+ T cells sorted from blood, collected in a trial of the OX40 agonist ivuxolimab. The source is an adult with an advanced solid tumor such as melanoma, head and neck, liver or kidney cancer.

The chain joins TRBV19 to TRBJ2-2; D remains ambiguous. Between the trimmed V and J ends, which lost 7 bases and 5 bases, there was a span of 14 bases. The CDR3 extends over 14 amino acids. Germline V gene sequence: CDR1 LNHDA, CDR2 SQIVND (reference sequence). CDR3 sequence (DNA): TGTGCCAGTATCACCCGGGTGGGGACCGGGGAGCTGTTTTTT. Translated, it gives CASITRVGTGELFF.

This clone was detected only a few times. The V call is TRBV6-1, the J call TRBJ1-2; 7 bases agree with TRBD1. This CDR3 is 15 amino acids long. Germline V gene sequence: CDR1 MNHNS, CDR2 SASEGT. V dropped 6 bases and J dropped 4; count of bases not matched to a gene: 11. Here the CDR3 DNA reads TGTGCCAGCAGCACAACAGGGGTTCCCCTCTATGGCTACACCTTC. The encoded protein is CASSTTGVPLYGYTF.

The chain recombines TRBV2 with TRBJ2-7; 11 bases are shared with TRBD2. Germline CDR1 SNHLY, CDR2 FYNNEI. CDR3 length equals 14 residues. Germline trimming cut 6 bases from V and 2 bases from J; bases unmatched to any gene: 3. In DNA form, the CDR3 reads TGTGCCAGCAGACCGGGACTAGCGGCCTACGAGCAGTACTTC. Residues: CASRPGLAAYEQYF.

The chain combines TRBV29-1 with TRBJ1-2, with 7 bases that match TRBD1. This CDR3 region has 13 residues. The ends lost 7 bases at V and 3 bases at J; junction bases unmatched: 8. Germline CDR1 and CDR2: SQVTM and ANQGSEA. This chain's CDR3 is CSARPGTDYGYTF. The CDR3 DNA reads TGCAGCGCCCGCCCCGGGACAGACTATGGCTACACCTTC.

The chain combines TRBV6-6 with TRBJ1-4; D is ambiguous. The CDR3 is 14 amino acids. Germline CDR1 reads MNHNY; CDR2 reads SVGAGI (reference sequence). Deletions cut 5 bases from V and 5 bases from J, with 12 bases between. The CDR3 spells CASSPPSGNEKLFF. In nucleotides, the CDR3 is TGTGCCAGCAGTCCCCCCAGTGGAAATGAAAAACTGTTTTTT.

A single count supports this clone. J is TRBJ2-3 and V is TRBV18; D possibly matches TRBD1 or TRBD2 (5 bases each). Germline V CDR1 and CDR2: KGHSH, LQKENI. V lost 3 bases to trimming and J lost 6 bases, with 22 bases between them. This CDR3 comprises 17 residues. The CDR3 loop reads CASSPNLGAGPMDTQYF. In nucleotides, the CDR3 is TGTGCCAGCTCACCCAACCTCGGGGCAGGTCCCATGGATACGCAGTATTTT.

V usage is TRBV6-1 and J usage is TRBJ1-1; TRBD1 agrees at 7 bases. The CDR3 sequence is 14 residues long. With V trimmed by 7 bases and J by 5 bases, 10 bases remained unmatched. The germline V gene has CDR1 MNHNS and CDR2 SASEGT. The CDR3 is CASNFYRGGTEAFF. CDR3 in DNA: TGTGCCAGCAACTTTTACAGGGGTGGGACTGAAGCTTTCTTT.

This sequence joins TRBV7-9 and TRBJ1-2; D may be TRBD1 (6 bases). Germline V gene sequence: CDR1 SEHNR, CDR2 FQNEAQ (reference sequence). The CDR3 sequence is 16 residues long. Trimming took off 5 bases at V and 8 bases at J, with 24 bases between the two ends. The CDR3 here is CASSHTYNREKGGYTF. The CDR3 DNA reads as TGTGCCAGCAGCCACACTTACAACAGGGAAAAGGGGGGCTACACCTTC. The whole variable domain, filled in from reference TRBV7-9 and TRBJ1-2, reads DTGVSQNPRHKITKRGQNVTFRCDPISEHNRLYWYRQTLGQGPEFLTYFQNEAQLEKSRLLSDRFSAERPKGSFSTLEIQRTEQGDSAMYLCASSHTYNREKGGYTFGSGTRLTVV.

This clone was seen only a few times. The chain recombines TRBV5-1 with TRBJ1-1; perhaps TRBD1 as D (6 bases). The CDR3 is 15 residues long. V was trimmed by 0 bases and J by 3 bases, leaving 12 bases between them. CDR1 and CDR2 from the germline V gene are SGHRS and YFSETQ. The CDR3 coding sequence is TGCGCCAGCAGCTTGGCTAGGGGGGGAGACACTGAAGCTTTCTTT. Amino acids: CASSLARGGDTEAFF.

The chain carries TRBV9 and TRBJ2-1; perhaps TRBD2 as D (5 bases). Looked up from germline, CDR1 is SGDLS and CDR2 is YYNGEE. The CDR3 has 15 amino acids. Trimming stripped 0 bases from V and 8 bases from J, with 15 bases between. The CDR3 coding sequence is TGTGCCAGCAGCGTAGGGCTAGAGGGCAACTATGAGCAGTTCTTC. The encoded protein is CASSVGLEGNYEQFF.

The V gene is TRBV27, the J gene TRBJ2-5, with 13 bases identical to TRBD2. Germline loops: CDR1 MNHEY, CDR2 SMNVEV (reference sequence). The CDR3 has 16 amino acids. V was clipped by 8 bases and J by 4 bases; unmatched bases: 10. For the CDR3, the DNA is TGTGCCAGCGGCCTCGGACTAGCGGGAGCTTTAGAGACCCAGTACTTC. This codes for CASGLGLAGALETQYF.

V usage is TRBV9 and J usage is TRBJ2-7; 10 bases map to TRBD1. The J segment lost 3 bases and the V segment lost 2 bases, leaving 5 bases of the junction unmatched. Germline V gene lookup returns CDR1 SGDLS and CDR2 YYNGEE. The CDR3 is 15 residues long. The CDR3 loop reads CASSVGTGVVYEQYF. The CDR3 bases are TGTGCCAGCAGCGTTGGGACAGGGGTGGTCTACGAGCAGTACTTC.

The chain recombines TRBV7-8 with TRBJ2-3; D might be TRBD1 (6 bases). The V gene lost 1 base and the J gene lost 2 bases, with 10 bases spanning the gap. The CDR3 spans 15 residues. Germline loops: CDR1 SGHVS, CDR2 FQNEAQ. CDR3 residues: CASSLGQALTDTQYF. As DNA, the CDR3 is TGTGCCAGCAGCTTAGGACAGGCACTCACAGATACGCAGTATTTT.

This rearrangement joins TRBV2 to TRBJ1-1, with D perhaps matching TRBD1 (5 bases). CDR1 is SNHLY and CDR2 is FYNNEI in the germline V gene. This CDR3 spans 18 amino acids. V lost 7 bases and J lost 0, with 24 bases in between. The CDR3 coding sequence is TGTGCCAGCATCCAAGGGGTGGGACGGGGTCGGATGAACACTGAAGCTTTCTTT. It codes for CASIQGVGRGRMNTEAFF. Full variable domain (rest looked up from reference TRBV2 and TRBJ1-1): EPEVTQTPSHQVTQMGQEVILRCVPISNHLYFYWYRQILGQKVEFLVSFYNNEISEKSEIFDDQFSVERPDGSNFTLKIRSTKLEDSAMYFCASIQGVGRGRMNTEAFFGQGTRLTVV.

This chain joins TRBV28 and TRBJ2-1; TRBD1 matches at 8 bases. The CDR3 has 15 residues. V trimming: 3 bases; J trimming: 3 bases; junction bases outside the gene matches: 4. Germline V gene sequence: CDR1 MDHEN, CDR2 SYDVKM. Here the CDR3 reads CASSFSGGRYNEQFF. The CDR3 nucleotides are TGTGCCAGCAGTTTTTCAGGGGGCCGCTACAATGAGCAGTTCTTC.

The chain couples TRBV21-1 to TRBJ2-1; the listed D gene, TRBD1, was not tested against the DNA. TRBV21-1 is annotated as a pseudogene. The CDR3 loop spans 15 amino acids. CDR3 sequence: CASDRELAVKNEQFF. The CDR3, as DNA: TGTGCCAGCGACAGGGAACTAGCAGTAAAGAATGAGCAGTTCTTC.

V usage is TRBV11-2 and J usage is TRBJ2-2; D is unresolved. Germline V gene lookup returns CDR1 SGHAT and CDR2 FQNNGV. V shed 1 base and J shed 1 base, with 4 bases lying between them. The CDR3 is made up of 14 amino acids. CDR3: CASSLVGNTGELFF. CDR3 in DNA: TGTGCCAGCAGCTTAGTTGGGAACACCGGGGAGCTGTTTTTT.

The chain has TRBV5-1 and TRBJ2-1; 12 bases agree with TRBD2. The V and J ends lost 2 bases and 7 bases, in that order; junction bases with no gene match: 7. CDR3 length equals 16 residues. Germline-derived CDR1 and CDR2 are SGHRS and YFSETQ. This CDR3 is CASSLVTSGGTNEQFF. The CDR3 DNA is TGCGCCAGCAGCTTAGTGACTAGCGGGGGTACGAATGAGCAGTTCTTC.

J is TRBJ2-5 and V is TRBV27, with D possibly TRBD1 on 8 matching bases. V was cut by 5 bases and J by 5 bases, with 21 bases left in between. Looked up from germline, CDR1 is MNHEY and CDR2 is SMNVEV (reference sequence). This CDR3 is built from 16 residues. The CDR3 nucleotides are TGTGCCAGCAGTGCTACAGGGGGGGCGTCTTTCGAGACCCAGTACTTC. As protein: CASSATGGASFETQYF.